This TCR beta chain was sequenced during a study of human T cells and chemical hapten exposure. Time point: patch test 3, about 24 weeks after DPC sensitization. Indicated treatment: therapeutic diphenylcyclopropenone sensitization with weekly scalp DPC. Via MiXCR, TCRdb re-called the RACE reads, giving one row per CDR3 protein. The sample lists fewer than 100,000 distinct CDR3 sequences, approximately 10% occurring once. Concerning this clonotype itself: Its antigen is still unknown.

Study-level points and caveats: PT1 expanded TCR counts correlated positively with patch test score.

Trimming removed 7 bases at V and 5 bases at J, with 5 bases between. Germline V CDR1 and CDR2: MDHEN, SYDVKM. This CDR3 has 10 residues. The sample consisted of whole blood, taken in connection with sensitization to the hapten diphenylcyclopropenone (DPC). V is TRBV28 and J is TRBJ2-5; D is undetermined. The source of this sequence is a woman in her 30s with alopecia areata. Some clones in this sample may be carry-over from other donors' samples. Here the CDR3 reads CASKDETQYF. The CDR3 DNA follows: TGTGCCAGCAAAGACGAGACCCAGTACTTC.